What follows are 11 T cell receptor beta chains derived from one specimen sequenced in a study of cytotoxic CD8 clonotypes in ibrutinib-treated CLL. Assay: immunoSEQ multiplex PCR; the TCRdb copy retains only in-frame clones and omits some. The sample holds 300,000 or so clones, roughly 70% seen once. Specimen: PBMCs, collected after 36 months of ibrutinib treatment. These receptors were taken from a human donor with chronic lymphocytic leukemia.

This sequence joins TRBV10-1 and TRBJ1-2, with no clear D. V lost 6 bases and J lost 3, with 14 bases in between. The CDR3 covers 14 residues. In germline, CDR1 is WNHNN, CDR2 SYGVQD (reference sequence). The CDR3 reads CASSKGVGDYGYTF. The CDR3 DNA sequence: TGCGCCAGCAGCAAGGGAGTCGGAGACTATGGCTACACCTTC.

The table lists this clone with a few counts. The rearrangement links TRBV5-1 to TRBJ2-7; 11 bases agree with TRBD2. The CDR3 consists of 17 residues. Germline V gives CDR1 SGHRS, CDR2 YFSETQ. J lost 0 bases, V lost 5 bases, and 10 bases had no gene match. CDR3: CASRAGLAEYSSYEQYF. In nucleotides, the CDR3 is TGCGCCAGCAGGGCGGGACTAGCGGAATATAGCTCCTACGAGCAGTACTTC. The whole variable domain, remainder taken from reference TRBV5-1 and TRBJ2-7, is KAGVTQTPRYLIKTRGQQVTLSCSPISGHRSVSWYQQTPGQGLQFLFEYFSETQRNKGNFPGRFSGRQFSNSRSEMNVSTLELGDSALYLCASRAGLAEYSSYEQYFGPGTRLTVT.

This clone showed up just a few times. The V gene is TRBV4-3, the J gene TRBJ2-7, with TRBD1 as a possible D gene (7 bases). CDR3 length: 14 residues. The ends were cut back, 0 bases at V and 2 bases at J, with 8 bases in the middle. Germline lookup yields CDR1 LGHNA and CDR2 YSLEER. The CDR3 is CASSQDRGAYEQYF. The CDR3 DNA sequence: TGCGCCAGCAGCCAAGACAGGGGGGCCTACGAGCAGTACTTC.

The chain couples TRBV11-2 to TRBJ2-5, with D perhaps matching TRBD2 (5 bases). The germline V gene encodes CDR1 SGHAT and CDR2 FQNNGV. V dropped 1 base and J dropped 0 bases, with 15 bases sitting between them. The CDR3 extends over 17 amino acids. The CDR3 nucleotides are TGTGCCAGCAGCTTAGGGGAGTGGTTTCGGTACCAAGAGACCCAGTACTTC. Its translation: CASSLGEWFRYQETQYF.

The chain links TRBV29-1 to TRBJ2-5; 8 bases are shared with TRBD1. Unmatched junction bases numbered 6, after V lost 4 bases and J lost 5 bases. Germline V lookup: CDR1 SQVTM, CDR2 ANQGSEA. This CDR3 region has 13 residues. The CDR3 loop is CSVVTGAGETQYF. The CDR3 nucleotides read TGCAGCGTTGTGACAGGGGCAGGTGAGACCCAGTACTTC.

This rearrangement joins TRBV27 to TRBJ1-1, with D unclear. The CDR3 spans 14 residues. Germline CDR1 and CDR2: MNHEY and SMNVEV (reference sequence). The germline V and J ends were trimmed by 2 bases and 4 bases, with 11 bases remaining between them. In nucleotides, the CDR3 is TGTGCCAGCAGTTTACTCGGTCCCGGCACTGAAGCTTTCTTT. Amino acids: CASSLLGPGTEAFF.

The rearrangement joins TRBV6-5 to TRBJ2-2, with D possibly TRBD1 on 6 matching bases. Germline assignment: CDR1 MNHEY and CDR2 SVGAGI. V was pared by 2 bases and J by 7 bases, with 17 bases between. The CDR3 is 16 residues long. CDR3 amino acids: CASSYLDVTGNGELFF. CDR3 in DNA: TGTGCCAGCAGTTACCTCGACGTCACAGGGAACGGGGAGCTGTTTTTT.

CDR3 region: CASSSEATNEKLFF. CDR3 in DNA: TGCGCCAGCAGCTCAGAGGCAACTAATGAAAAACTGTTTTTT. The chain couples TRBV5-1 to TRBJ1-4; D not certain. Germline lookup yields CDR1 SGHRS and CDR2 YFSETQ. CDR3 size: 14 residues. V lost 3 bases and J lost 0, with 6 bases in between.

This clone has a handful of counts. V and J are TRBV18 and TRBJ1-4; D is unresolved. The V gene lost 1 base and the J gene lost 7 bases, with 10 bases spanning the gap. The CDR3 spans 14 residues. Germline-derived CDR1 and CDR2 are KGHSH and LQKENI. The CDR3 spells CASSPLPGGEKLFF. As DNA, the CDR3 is TGTGCCAGCTCACCACTCCCTGGTGGTGAAAAACTGTTTTTT.

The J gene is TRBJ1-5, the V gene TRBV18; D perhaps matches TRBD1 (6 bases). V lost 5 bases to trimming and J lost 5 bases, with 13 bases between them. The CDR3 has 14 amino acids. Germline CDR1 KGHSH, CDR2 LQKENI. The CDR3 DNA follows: TGTGCCAGCTCATTTACAGGGTCTCATCAGCCCCAGCATTTT. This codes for CASSFTGSHQPQHF. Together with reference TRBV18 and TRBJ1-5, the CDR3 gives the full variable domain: NAGVMQNPRHLVRRRGQEARLRCSPMKGHSHVYWYRQLPEEGLKFMVYLQKENIIDESGMPKERFSAEFPKEGPSILRIQQVVRGDSAAYFCASSFTGSHQPQHFGDGTRLSIL.

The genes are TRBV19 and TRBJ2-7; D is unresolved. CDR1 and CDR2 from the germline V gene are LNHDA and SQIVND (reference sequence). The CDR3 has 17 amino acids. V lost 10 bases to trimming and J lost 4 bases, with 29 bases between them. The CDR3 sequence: CAIDPGRPYNLRYEQYF. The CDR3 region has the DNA TGTGCCATTGACCCTGGCAGGCCTTACAATTTAAGGTACGAGCAGTACTTC.